This TCR beta chain was retrieved from a study of T cells in Graves' hyperthyroidism and ophthalmopathy. This clonotype was seen more than once but under ten times. Stable Graves' hyperthyroidism meant no ophthalmopathy progression within 18 months. It was RNA transcripts that yielded the amplified TCR beta CDR3 regions. HTBI primers drove first-round RT-PCR of the TCR CDR3. TCRdb used MiXCR to reprocess the multiplex PCR reads, holding one entry per CDR3 protein. The sample carries roughly 720,000 distinct CDR3 sequences, approximately 15% recorded once. In germline, CDR1 is DFQATT, CDR2 SNEGSKA (reference sequence). This CDR3 region has 14 residues. V lost 2 bases and J 4 bases, leaving 12 bases between the germline ends.

This clonotype was obtained from a man in his fifties or sixties with Graves' hyperthyroidism. The source material was blood. The chain links TRBV20-1 to TRBJ2-4; no definite D call. The chain's CDR3 is CSARNLIGKNIQYF. The CDR3 DNA reads TGCAGTGCTAGAAACCTCATCGGGAAAAACATTCAGTACTTC.